This T cell receptor beta chain was identified in a study of CD8+ T cells in alopecia areata. Regarding the study as a whole: Affected lesional scalp, above all in alopecia totalis/universalis, was more clonal than normal scalp.

The germline CDR1 and CDR2 sequences are GTSNPN and SVGIG (reference sequence). Trimming at V came to 5 bases and at J to 4 bases, leaving 7 bases not matched to a gene. The CDR3 contains 14 residues. The sorting of PBMCs gave CD4+ and CD8+ T cells. Reverse transcribed after extraction, RNA yielded cDNA as the sequencing template. Method: immunoSEQ multiplex PCR; TCRdb's copy keeps in-frame clones and lacks some. The data show 110,000 or so clones, about 61% seen once. As to this clone: Antigen specificity is unknown.

Material for sequencing was CD4+ T cells sorted from blood. This receptor was identified in a human donor in good health. This rearrangement joins TRBV30 to TRBJ2-3, with TRBD1 identical over 9 bases. The CDR3 DNA reads TGTGCCTGGTACGGACAGGGGCCCGCAGATACGCAGTATTTT. Translation gives CAWYGQGPADTQYF.